Shown below are 8 T cell receptor beta chains from a single sample sequenced in a study of Ad26.COV2.S vaccination and SARS-CoV-2 variants. Specified treatment: around 19 received Ad26.COV2.S at low or high dose, single or two shots; several received placebo; per-sample allocation not given. Sampling was done on day 63 after the first vaccine or placebo injection. Profiled with immunoSEQ multiplex PCR; TCRdb holds only in-frame clones, not every one. This repertoire shows around 380,000 clones, 75% to 90% found once; its top ten account for 3.5%. Sequencing was performed on peripheral blood, taken in a trial of Ad26.COV2.S vaccine versus placebo. The receptors derive from a person aged 18-60 years who received the Ad26.COV2.S COVID-19 vaccine or a placebo.

The rearrangement links TRBV10-1 to TRBJ2-7; TRBD2 is a possible D gene (7 bases). The CDR3 is 14 residues long. The V end lost 6 bases, the J end lost 6 bases, and 18 bases lay between the germline ends. Germline values: CDR1 WNHNN, CDR2 SYGVQD (reference sequence). The CDR3 coding sequence is TGCGCCAGCAGCGGGGGGCCAGGAGGGCGCGAGCAGTACTTC. Protein product: CASSGGPGGREQYF.

The chain employs TRBV27 and TRBJ2-1, with a weak D call TRBD2 (5 bases). The CDR3 runs to 18 residues. Looked up from germline, CDR1 is MNHEY and CDR2 is SMNVEV (reference sequence). V shed 4 bases and J shed 5 bases, with 24 bases lying between them. CDR3 amino acids: CASSYQMPGLIRNNEQFF. The DNA of the CDR3 is TGTGCCAGCAGTTATCAAATGCCCGGACTGATTCGGAACAATGAGCAGTTCTTC.

The rearrangement uses TRBV7-9 and TRBJ2-7; TRBD2 matches 7 bases. Germline loops: CDR1 SEHNR, CDR2 FQNEAQ (reference sequence). Trimming at V came to 4 bases and at J to 0 bases, leaving 3 bases not matched to a gene. This CDR3 is built from 14 residues. The DNA of the CDR3 is TGTGCCAGCAGCTCCTCTAGCGGCTCCTACGAGCAGTACTTC. Amino acid sequence: CASSSSSGSYEQYF.

This clone was observed once. The chain links TRBV7-9 to TRBJ1-6; perhaps TRBD1 as D (5 bases). Looked up from germline, CDR1 is SEHNR and CDR2 is FQNEAQ (reference sequence). This CDR3 region has 13 residues. Trimming shortened V by 2 bases and J by 8 bases, and 7 bases separated the two germline ends. The CDR3 DNA follows: TGTGCCAGCAGCTTACAGGGAGATTCACCCCTCCACTTT. It translates to CASSLQGDSPLHF. Supplemented by reference TRBV7-9 and TRBJ1-6, the full variable domain reads DTGVSQNPRHKITKRGQNVTFRCDPISEHNRLYWYRQTLGQGPEFLTYFQNEAQLEKSRLLSDRFSAERPKGSFSTLEIQRTEQGDSAMYLCASSLQGDSPLHFGNGTRLTVT.

This chain connects TRBV2 to TRBJ2-7, with D tentatively TRBD2 (5 bases). The CDR3 loop spans 13 amino acids. Trimming shortened V by 6 bases and J by 3 bases, and 12 bases separated the two germline ends. Per the germline V gene, CDR1 is SNHLY and CDR2 is FYNNEI. This CDR3 reads CASRVPGIYEQYF. The CDR3 nucleotides are TGTGCCAGCAGAGTCCCGGGGATCTACGAGCAGTACTTC.

This rearrangement joins TRBV27 to TRBJ2-6, with D hard to call. Germline V gene sequence: CDR1 MNHEY, CDR2 SMNVEV (reference sequence). Trimming removed 0 bases at V and 2 bases at J, with 2 bases between. The CDR3 sequence is 14 residues long. This CDR3 reads CASSLSAGANVLTF. The CDR3 DNA follows: TGTGCCAGCAGTTTATCGGCTGGGGCCAACGTCCTGACTTTC.

CDR3 nucleotides: TGTGCCAGCTCACCACCGGAATTTGGTAGGGACGACACTGAAGCTTTCTTT. Translating gives CASSPPEFGRDDTEAFF. J is TRBJ1-1 and V is TRBV18, with TRBD1 as a possible D gene (5 bases). The V gene's germline CDR1 is KGHSH and CDR2 LQKENI. V shed 0 bases and J shed 3 bases, with 17 bases lying between them. The CDR3 is 17 residues long.

The genes are TRBV11-2 and TRBJ1-4; maybe TRBD1 (6 bases). V was cut by 5 bases and J by 8 bases, with 18 bases left in between. This CDR3 has 15 residues. Germline V gives CDR1 SGHAT, CDR2 FQNNGV. The CDR3 coding sequence is TGTGCCAGCAGCGCTCTGACAGGAGCTTGGGAAAAACTGTTTTTT. Translated: CASSALTGAWEKLFF.